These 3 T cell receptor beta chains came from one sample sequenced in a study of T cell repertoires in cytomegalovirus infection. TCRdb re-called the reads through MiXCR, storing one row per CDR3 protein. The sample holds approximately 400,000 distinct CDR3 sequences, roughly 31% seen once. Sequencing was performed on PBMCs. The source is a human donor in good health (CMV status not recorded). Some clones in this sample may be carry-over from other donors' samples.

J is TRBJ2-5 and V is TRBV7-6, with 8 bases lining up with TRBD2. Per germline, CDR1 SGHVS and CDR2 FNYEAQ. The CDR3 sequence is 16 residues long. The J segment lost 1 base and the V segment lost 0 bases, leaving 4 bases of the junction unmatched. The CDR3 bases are TGTGCCAGCAGCTTAGCCGTCGCGGGGGGCCAAGAGACCCAGTACTTC. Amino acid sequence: CASSLAVAGGQETQYF. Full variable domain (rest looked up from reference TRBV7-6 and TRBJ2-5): GAGVSQSPRYKVTKRGQDVALRCDPISGHVSLYWYRQALGQGPEFLTYFNYEAQQDKSGLPNDRFSAERPEGSISTLTIQRTEQRDSAMYRCASSLAVAGGQETQYFGPGTRLLVL.

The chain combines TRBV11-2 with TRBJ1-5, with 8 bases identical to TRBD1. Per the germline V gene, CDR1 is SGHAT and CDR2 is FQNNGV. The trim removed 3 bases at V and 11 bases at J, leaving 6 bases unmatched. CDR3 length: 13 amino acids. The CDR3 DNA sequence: TGTGCCAGCAGCTTGGACAGGGCCCGGTCCCAGCATTTT. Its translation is CASSLDRARSQHF.

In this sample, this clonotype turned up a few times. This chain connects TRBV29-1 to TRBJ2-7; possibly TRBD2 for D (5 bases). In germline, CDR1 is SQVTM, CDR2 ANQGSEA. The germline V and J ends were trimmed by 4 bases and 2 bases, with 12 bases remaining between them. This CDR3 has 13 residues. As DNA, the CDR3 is TGCAGCGTTGTCAACCTAGCTCCCTACGAGCAGTACTTC. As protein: CSVVNLAPYEQYF.